The 25 T cell receptor beta chains below come from one sample, sequenced in a study of TIL therapy for anti-PD-1-resistant metastatic lung cancer. This was the immunoSEQ v3 assay. Repertoires were generated with immunoSEQ multiplex PCR, while TCRdb's copy carries only in-frame clones and drops some. Of approximately 20,000 clones in the sample, 60% to 85% were seen once. Described time point: pre-treatment sample, taken before nivolumab and TIL therapy. This material consisted of blood, taken at baseline. Receptors were obtained from a person aged 25 to 79 with non-small cell lung cancer.

About this clone itself: The identical CDR3 is also encoded by other nucleotide sequences in the sample. This chain links TRBV20-1 with TRBJ1-2; D unresolved. Trimming took 5 bases from V and 7 from J, leaving 11 bases between them. The CDR3 has 11 residues. The V gene's germline CDR1 is DFQATT and CDR2 SNEGSKA (reference sequence). The CDR3 DNA sequence: TGCAGTGCTCCCGATGCTGGTGGCTACACCTTC. This gives the protein CSAPDAGGYTF.

The chain links TRBV28 to TRBJ2-7; 14 positions agree with TRBD2. The CDR3 covers 17 residues. V was pared by 8 bases and J by 4 bases, with 13 bases of the junction left unmatched. Per the germline V gene, CDR1 is MDHEN and CDR2 is SYDVKM. DNA of the CDR3: TGTGCCAGCTTTACCCAAACGACTAGCGGGAGGGCATACGAGCAGTACTTC. Protein sequence: CASFTQTTSGRAYEQYF. Variable domain in full (rest from reference TRBV28 and TRBJ2-7): DVKVTQSSRYLVKRTGEKVFLECVQDMDHENMFWYRQDPGLGLRLIYFSYDVKMKEKGDIPEGYSVSREKKERFSLILESASTNQTSMYLCASFTQTTSGRAYEQYFGPGTRLTVT.

The chain has TRBV6-6 and TRBJ2-1; D might be TRBD2 (6 bases). Per the germline V gene, CDR1 is MNHNY and CDR2 is SVGAGI (reference sequence). With 5 bases removed from V and 10 bases from J, the gap between germline ends came to 15 bases. CDR3 length equals 13 residues. CDR3 nucleotide sequence: TGTGCCAGCAGTCCGCGGGGCCTGGGGGAGCAGTTCTTC. Its translation: CASSPRGLGEQFF.

The J gene is TRBJ2-3, the V gene TRBV29-1, with 13 nucleotides matching TRBD2. Trimming took 5 bases from V and 1 from J; bases not matched to a gene: 6. The CDR3 totals 16 residues. The germline V gene has CDR1 SQVTM and CDR2 ANQGSEA. The chain's CDR3 is CSVLLAGGPGTDTQYF. CDR3 DNA sequence: TGCAGCGTTCTACTAGCGGGAGGGCCGGGCACAGATACGCAGTATTTT.

This chain uses TRBV9 with TRBJ2-1; tentatively, D is TRBD2 (6 bases). Looked up from germline, CDR1 is SGDLS and CDR2 is YYNGEE. The CDR3 extends over 15 amino acids. Trimming took 4 bases from V and 5 from J, leaving 16 bases between them. In DNA, the CDR3 is TGTGCCAGCAGCTTCGGGACTCTGGGCAACAATGAGCAGTTCTTC. As protein: CASSFGTLGNNEQFF.

CDR3 amino acids: CASSLGPQNTEAFF. CDR3 sequence (DNA): TGTGCCAGCAGCCTGGGACCCCAGAACACTGAAGCTTTCTTT. This chain uses TRBV11-1 with TRBJ1-1, with D possibly being TRBD1 (5 bases). Germline V gene data show CDR1 as SGHAT and CDR2 as FQDESV (reference sequence). Trimming left V 5 bases short and J 1 base short, with 11 bases between. The CDR3 has 14 amino acids. Supplemented by reference TRBV11-1 and TRBJ1-1, the full variable domain reads EAEVAQSPRYKITEKSQAVAFWCDPISGHATLYWYRQILGQGPELLVQFQDESVVDDSQLPKDRFSAERLKGVDSTLKIQPAELGDSAMYLCASSLGPQNTEAFFGQGTRLTVV.

In DNA, the CDR3 is TGTGCCAGCAGTGAAACAGCTAACTATGGCTACACCTTC. Its protein product is CASSETANYGYTF. This chain joins TRBV6-1 and TRBJ1-2; no firm D call. From germline, CDR1 is MNHNS and CDR2 SASEGT. There are 13 residues in the CDR3. V lost 2 bases and J 0 bases, leaving 4 bases between the germline ends.

This chain connects TRBV4-3 to TRBJ1-3; D is undetermined. The V gene's germline CDR1 is LGHNA and CDR2 YSLEER. The CDR3 sequence is 11 residues long. Trimming shortened V by 3 bases and J by 4 bases, and 1 base separated the two germline ends. The CDR3 sequence is CASSQGNTIYF. The CDR3 DNA follows: TGCGCCAGCAGCCAGGGAAACACCATATATTTT.

This clone was recorded once. V usage is TRBV9 and J usage is TRBJ2-5; tentative D call: TRBD1 (6 bases). Trimming left V 3 bases short and J 6 bases short, with 15 bases between. The CDR3 has 14 residues. Germline assignment: CDR1 SGDLS and CDR2 YYNGEE. The CDR3 here is CASSAPTQGQTQYF. The CDR3, as DNA: TGTGCCAGCAGCGCCCCTACTCAGGGGCAGACCCAGTACTTC.

V is TRBV6-4 and J is TRBJ2-2; D gene ambiguous. The CDR3 loop spans 14 amino acids. Trimming shortened V by 0 bases and J by 4 bases, and 6 bases separated the two germline ends. Per germline, CDR1 MRHNA and CDR2 SNTAGT. The CDR3 loop is CASSDSTSTGELFF. As DNA, the CDR3 is TGTGCCAGCAGTGACTCGACAAGCACCGGGGAGCTGTTTTTT.

V is TRBV6-5 and J is TRBJ1-5; D unresolved. V lost 2 bases and J 4 bases, leaving 6 bases between the germline ends. Germline V lookup: CDR1 MNHEY, CDR2 SVGAGI. This CDR3 has 13 amino acids. CDR3 nucleotide sequence: TGTGCCAGCAGTTACGAAGGGAATCAGCCCCAGCATTTT. Its protein product is CASSYEGNQPQHF.

V and J are TRBV2 and TRBJ1-4; 9 positions agree with TRBD1. Trimming removed 1 base from V and 1 base from J; junction bases left unmatched: 4. The germline V gene has CDR1 SNHLY and CDR2 FYNNEI. This CDR3 is built from 17 residues. The DNA of the CDR3 is TGTGCCAGCAGTGAAGACAGGGGGCTAAGAACTAATGAAAAACTGTTTTTT. Translating gives CASSEDRGLRTNEKLFF.

This clone was observed a few times. The V gene is TRBV7-6, the J gene TRBJ2-3; 8 nucleotides line up with TRBD1. Looked up from germline, CDR1 is SGHVS and CDR2 is FNYEAQ. The CDR3 totals 16 residues. Germline trimming cut 4 bases from V and 1 base from J; bases unmatched to any gene: 7. CDR3 sequence (DNA): TGTGCCAGCAGCTCCCAGGGGGCAGGTCGCACAGATACGCAGTATTTT. Its protein product is CASSSQGAGRTDTQYF. The whole variable domain, remainder taken from reference TRBV7-6 and TRBJ2-3, is GAGVSQSPRYKVTKRGQDVALRCDPISGHVSLYWYRQALGQGPEFLTYFNYEAQQDKSGLPNDRFSAERPEGSISTLTIQRTEQRDSAMYRCASSSQGAGRTDTQYFGPGTRLTVL.

J is TRBJ2-3 and V is TRBV21-1; the table's D call, TRBD2, was not checked against the DNA. TRBV21-1 is assigned pseudogene status. This CDR3 spans 17 amino acids. CDR3 nucleotides: TGTGCCAGCAGCAAAGTCCTAAGCGGGACTAGCACAGATACGCAGTATTTT. Translated: CASSKVLSGTSTDTQYF.

The chain employs TRBV29-1 and TRBJ2-7; 8 nucleotides line up with TRBD1. The junction had 5 bases not matched to a gene; V was cut back by 2 bases and J by 5 bases. This CDR3 region has 13 residues. The germline V gene has CDR1 SQVTM and CDR2 ANQGSEA. Here the CDR3 DNA reads TGCAGCGTTGAAAACAGGGGGACGCACGAGCAGTACTTC. Residues: CSVENRGTHEQYF.

This chain uses TRBV19 with TRBJ1-5, with 8 nucleotides matching TRBD1. The germline V gene encodes CDR1 LNHDA and CDR2 SQIVND (reference sequence). The CDR3 contains 16 residues. J gave up 7 bases and V 5 bases, and 13 bases lay outside the gene matches. This CDR3 is CASSGDRRAPSQPQHF. The CDR3 DNA follows: TGTGCCAGTAGTGGGGACAGGCGGGCCCCCAGCCAGCCCCAGCATTTT.

The J gene is TRBJ1-2, the V gene TRBV4-1; 11 nucleotides agree with TRBD1. The J segment lost 4 bases and the V segment lost 6 bases, leaving 7 bases of the junction unmatched. Germline CDR1 is MGHRA and CDR2 is YSYEKL. This CDR3 has 15 amino acids. Here the CDR3 reads CASSFTDRGPYGYTF. In DNA, the CDR3 is TGCGCCAGCAGTTTTACGGACAGGGGGCCCTATGGCTACACCTTC.

This clone came up once. The chain carries TRBV2 and TRBJ1-2, with D uncertain. Germline CDR1 is SNHLY and CDR2 is FYNNEI. V gave up 2 bases and J gave up 8 bases, with 18 bases separating them. This CDR3 is 15 amino acids long. Written as DNA, the CDR3 is TGTGCCAGCAGTGAATCCAATTCTCCTTCGGGGGGCTACACCTTC. Protein: CASSESNSPSGGYTF.

The chain combines TRBV27 with TRBJ2-3; 9 nucleotides line up with TRBD2. CDR1 is MNHEY, CDR2 SMNVEV, per germline (reference sequence). This CDR3 is built from 16 residues. The V gene end was trimmed by 3 bases and the J gene end by 0 bases; junction bases not matched to a gene: 4. The CDR3, as DNA: TGTGCCAGCAGTTTCCTCGGACTAGCGAGCACAGATACGCAGTATTTT. Protein: CASSFLGLASTDTQYF.

The chain recombines TRBV5-1 with TRBJ2-7; 14 bases map to TRBD2. V was clipped by 4 bases and J by 0 bases; unmatched bases: 6. This CDR3 comprises 17 residues. The V gene's germline CDR1 is SGHRS and CDR2 YFSETQ. DNA for the CDR3: TGCGCCAGCAGCGTGGGACTAGCGGGAGCCAGCTCCTACGAGCAGTACTTC. Translated: CASSVGLAGASSYEQYF.

The CDR3 sequence is CASQGQSAPGNTIYF. CDR3 nucleotides: TGTGCCAGCCAGGGGCAGTCCGCCCCTGGAAACACCATATATTTT. This rearrangement joins TRBV6-6 to TRBJ1-3; maybe TRBD1 (6 bases). The V gene lost 8 bases and the J gene lost 2 bases, with 16 bases spanning the gap. The CDR3 is 15 amino acids. Looked up from germline, CDR1 is MNHNY and CDR2 is SVGAGI (reference sequence).

Comments on this clone: One end of the junction is discordant with germline, which a read error may explain. This CDR3 is also generated by other DNA sequences in the sample. The CDR3 loop reads CASSVSVAGDTDTQYF. The CDR3 DNA reads as TGTGCCAGTAGCGTATCCGTAGCGGGGGACACAGATACGCAGTATTTT. This chain uses TRBV9 with TRBJ2-3; 9 bases line up with TRBD2. Looked up from germline, CDR1 is SGDLS and CDR2 is YYNGEE. CDR3 length: 16 residues.

The chain has TRBV7-9 and TRBJ2-7; D ambiguous. V lost 5 bases to trimming and J lost 2 bases, with 22 bases between them. CDR3 size: 17 residues. Germline CDR1 and CDR2: SEHNR and FQNEAQ (reference sequence). CDR3 nucleotide sequence: TGTGCCAGCAGCCCTACCCTAGATGGGTGGCGCCCCTACGAGCAGTACTTC. This codes for CASSPTLDGWRPYEQYF.

This rearrangement joins TRBV7-2 to TRBJ2-1; D gene unclear. The CDR3 runs 15 residues. V was cut by 4 bases and J by 0 bases, with 10 bases left in between. Germline V CDR1 and CDR2: SGHTA, FQGNSA. The CDR3 sequence is CASSSLSSSYNEQFF. The CDR3 DNA is TGTGCCAGCAGCTCCCTTTCCAGCTCCTACAATGAGCAGTTCTTC.

The V call is TRBV5-6, the J call TRBJ2-1, with D possibly called TRBD1 or TRBD2 (5 bases each). From germline, CDR1 is SGHDT and CDR2 YYEEEE. The CDR3 is made up of 15 amino acids. V lost 4 bases to trimming and J lost 3 bases, with 14 bases between them. CDR3 region: CASSRRTSDYNEQFF. CDR3 bases: TGTGCCAGCAGCCGGAGGACATCTGACTACAATGAGCAGTTCTTC.